What follows are 10 T cell receptor beta chains derived from one specimen sequenced in a study of T cell responses to AZD1222 COVID-19 vaccine. Using immunoSEQ multiplex PCR, the repertoire was profiled, and TCRdb retains in-frame clones only, with some absent. Of 140,000 or so clones listed, 89% were seen once; the top ten hold approximately 4.5%. The input for sequencing was peripheral blood, taken on day 0 of AZD1222 vaccination. The receptors were gathered from an adult in good health.

This clone was counted ten times or more. V usage is TRBV6-4 and J usage is TRBJ1-1, with 8 nucleotides matching TRBD1. The V and J ends lost 3 bases and 0 bases, in that order; junction bases with no gene match: 6. The CDR3 loop spans 16 amino acids. In germline, CDR1 is MRHNA, CDR2 SNTAGT. CDR3 loop: CASSEWADRVNTEAFF. In DNA form, the CDR3 reads TGTGCCAGCAGTGAGTGGGCGGACAGGGTGAACACTGAAGCTTTCTTT.

The genes are TRBV4-1 and TRBJ2-7; D possibly matches TRBD1 or TRBD2 (5 bases each). Germline lookup yields CDR1 MGHRA and CDR2 YSYEKL. This CDR3 spans 12 amino acids. Trimming shortened V by 3 bases and J by 6 bases, and 9 bases separated the two germline ends. The CDR3 DNA is TGCGCCAGCAGCCAGGGACGTACCGAGCAGTACTTC. It is translated as CASSQGRTEQYF.

The chain combines TRBV12-3 or TRBV12-4 with TRBJ2-7; 7 bases map to TRBD1. The CDR3 consists of 13 residues. V shed 6 bases, J shed 9 bases, and the junction held 11 bases outside the gene matches. CDR3 sequence reads: CASRSTGQVVQYF. In nucleotides, the CDR3 is TGTGCCAGCAGGTCGACAGGGCAAGTTGTGCAGTACTTC.

The chain employs TRBV5-1 and TRBJ1-4; D not resolved. Trimming took off 0 bases at V and 7 bases at J, with 13 bases between the two ends. CDR1 and CDR2 (germline): SGHRS, YFSETQ. The CDR3 runs 15 residues. The CDR3 here is CASSLARAGGEKLFF. CDR3 bases: TGCGCCAGCAGCTTGGCCCGGGCAGGTGGTGAAAAACTGTTTTTT.

This chain uses TRBV6-6 with TRBJ1-6; tentative D call: TRBD1 (6 bases). CDR1 is MNHNY and CDR2 is SVGAGI in the germline V gene (reference sequence). The CDR3 sequence is 14 residues long. V was trimmed by 6 bases and J by 8 bases, leaving 14 bases between them. The CDR3 spells CASSSTGRDSPLHF. CDR3 bases: TGTGCCAGCAGCTCGACAGGTCGCGATTCACCCCTCCACTTT.

The V and J genes are TRBV6-6 and TRBJ2-7, with TRBD1 matching 7 bases. The CDR3 spans 14 residues. The germline gives CDR1 MNHNY, CDR2 SVGAGI (reference sequence). The J segment lost 5 bases and the V segment lost 9 bases, leaving 13 bases of the junction unmatched. The CDR3 region is CASLIGGQSHEQYF. The CDR3, as DNA: TGTGCCAGTTTAATTGGGGGACAGAGTCACGAGCAGTACTTC.

V gene TRBV28 combines with J gene TRBJ1-5, with D perhaps matching TRBD1 (6 bases). Germline CDR1 and CDR2: MDHEN and SYDVKM. The CDR3 length is 15 residues. V was shortened by 5 bases and J by 2 bases, with 13 bases between the two germline ends. The DNA of the CDR3 is TGTGCCAGCAGTCCCCCGGGGGCGCGCAATCAGCCCCAGCATTTT. This encodes CASSPPGARNQPQHF.

The chain couples TRBV2 to TRBJ1-4; D not resolved. V lost 6 bases, J lost 7 bases, and 15 bases lay in between. The germline CDR1 and CDR2 sequences are SNHLY and FYNNEI. CDR3 size: 14 residues. The CDR3 DNA follows: TGTGCCAGCAGGAACAAGAGATACACTGAAAAACTGTTTTTT. Its protein product is CASRNKRYTEKLFF.

This rearrangement joins TRBV30 to TRBJ1-2, with D uncertain. The CDR3 sequence is 12 residues long. Germline CDR1 and CDR2: GTSNPN and SVGIG (reference sequence). The V and J ends lost 1 base and 8 bases respectively, with 11 bases between them. The CDR3 DNA is TGTGCCTGGAGTGAAGGTTGGCGGGGCTACACCTTC. Translation: CAWSEGWRGYTF.

This clone is a singleton in its sample. The chain couples TRBV18 to TRBJ2-7; 10 bases line up with TRBD1. The J segment lost 7 bases and the V segment lost 3 bases, leaving 6 bases of the junction unmatched. This CDR3 has 14 residues. The germline CDR1 and CDR2 sequences are KGHSH and LQKENI. CDR3: CASSPGTGAGEQYF. The DNA for the CDR3 is TGTGCCAGCTCACCCGGGACAGGGGCAGGGGAGCAGTACTTC.